This T cell receptor beta chain derives from a study of monozygotic twins with inflammatory bowel disease. Making each TCR library took around 3,600 ng of total RNA. TCRdb reprocessed the 5' RACE reads and keeps a single row for each CDR3 protein, giving no DNA. This sample's table has over 90,000 distinct CDR3 sequences. Turning to this clonotype: As yet, its antigen is unknown.

Study-level findings and limits: The sharing of clonotypes with others was lower in IBD patients than in healthy twins, especially with disease activity.

The sample taken for sequencing was blood. This sequence originates from a human donor with ulcerative colitis or Crohn's disease, or a healthy co-twin of an affected twin (not recorded which).

The CDR3 sequence: CASSLKGRAYEQYF. The chain employs TRBV27 and TRBJ2-7; TCRdb lists TRBD1, though no DNA is available to test this call. The CDR3 spans 14 residues. Germline CDR1 is MNHEY and CDR2 is SMNVEV (reference sequence).